This passage covers 21 T cell receptor beta chains from one sample sequenced in a study of cytomegalovirus exposure and HLA in healthy donors. Primers included in the PCR were 60 Vbeta and 13 Jbeta primers. Profiling relied on immunoSEQ multiplex PCR, and the TCRdb table lists in-frame clones only, not all of them. The table lists roughly 250,000 clones, just under 85% of them singletons. Sequencing used PBMCs. The receptors shown here come from a woman in her forties in good health and CMV-seropositive.

This clone has a handful of counts. This chain uses TRBV5-1 with TRBJ1-3; 12 bases line up with TRBD1. The germline gives CDR1 SGHRS, CDR2 YFSETQ. The CDR3 runs to 17 residues. Germline trimming cut 0 bases from V and 4 bases from J; bases unmatched to any gene: 5. The CDR3 DNA reads TGCGCCAGCAGCTTGGCCGGGACAGGGGGCCTAGGAAACACCATATATTTT. Its protein is CASSLAGTGGLGNTIYF.

The V call is TRBV11-3, the J call TRBJ1-3; 8 bases are a match to TRBD1. The germline gives CDR1 SGHNT, CDR2 YENEEA. This CDR3 contains 17 residues. With V trimmed by 5 bases and J by 0 bases, 9 bases remained unmatched. In nucleotides, the CDR3 is TGTGCCAGCAGCGGGTGGACAGGGTCTAACTCTGGAAACACCATATATTTT. Its protein is CASSGWTGSNSGNTIYF.

This clone was counted a single time. V and J are TRBV9 and TRBJ2-7; 7 nucleotides align to TRBD2. Germline CDR1 SGDLS, CDR2 YYNGEE. The CDR3 covers 14 residues. V lost 0 bases, J lost 3 bases, and 3 bases stayed unmatched. The CDR3 sequence: CASSVAGGHYEQYF. CDR3 DNA: TGTGCCAGCAGCGTAGCGGGAGGACACTACGAGCAGTACTTC.

The chain recombines TRBV7-3 with TRBJ1-5; D possibly corresponds to TRBD1 (5 bases). Trimming removed 6 bases at V and 1 base at J, with 10 bases between. The CDR3 loop spans 14 amino acids. Germline V gene data show CDR1 as SGHTA and CDR2 as FQGTGA. CDR3 bases: TGTGCCAGCAGTGGGGCAAAGAGCAATCAGCCCCAGCATTTT. It translates to CASSGAKSNQPQHF.

This rearrangement joins TRBV4-1 to TRBJ2-1; TRBD2 matches at 13 bases. The CDR3 is made up of 18 amino acids. The J segment lost 5 bases and the V segment lost 3 bases, leaving 10 bases of the junction unmatched. Germline V gene lookup returns CDR1 MGHRA and CDR2 YSYEKL. CDR3 residues: CASSQDPYGLAGDNEQFF. The CDR3 DNA reads TGCGCCAGCAGCCAGGACCCCTACGGACTAGCGGGAGACAATGAGCAGTTCTTC.

In the case of this clone: This sample includes further DNA sequences coding for the same CDR3. This chain links TRBV27 with TRBJ2-7; the D gene is possibly TRBD2 (5 bases). CDR3 length equals 14 residues. In germline, CDR1 is MNHEY, CDR2 SMNVEV (reference sequence). Trimming cost V 3 bases and J 0 bases, with 9 bases left between them. The CDR3 coding sequence is TGTGCCAGCAGTTTCTTGGGGAGCTCCTACGAGCAGTACTTC. Its translation: CASSFLGSSYEQYF.

This sequence joins TRBV4-3 and TRBJ2-5; maybe TRBD2 (5 bases). The CDR3 loop spans 13 amino acids. Germline values: CDR1 LGHNA, CDR2 YSLEER. V was shortened by 3 bases and J by 3 bases, with 8 bases between the two germline ends. This CDR3 reads CASSQAGEETQYF. The DNA of the CDR3 is TGCGCCAGCAGCCAGGCCGGGGAAGAGACCCAGTACTTC.

The chain has TRBV4-2 and TRBJ2-3; TRBD1 matches 8 bases. V trimming: 1 base; J trimming: 2 bases; junction bases outside the gene matches: 5. The CDR3 extends over 16 amino acids. Germline assignment: CDR1 LGHNA and CDR2 YNFKEQ. This chain's CDR3 is CASSQAGTGNTDTQYF. CDR3 sequence (DNA): TGTGCCAGCAGCCAAGCCGGGACAGGTAACACAGATACGCAGTATTTT.

The V and J genes are TRBV28 and TRBJ2-3, with 8 bases lining up with TRBD2. The CDR3 is 16 amino acids. After removal of 6 bases from V and 2 bases from J, the junction contained 10 bases not matched to a gene. Germline lookup yields CDR1 MDHEN and CDR2 SYDVKM. This CDR3 is CASSSTGTRDTDTQYF. The CDR3, as DNA: TGTGCCAGCAGCTCCACCGGGACTAGAGACACAGATACGCAGTATTTT.

V is TRBV27 and J is TRBJ2-1; 8 bases match TRBD2. CDR3 length: 14 amino acids. Germline CDR1 MNHEY, CDR2 SMNVEV (reference sequence). V dropped 2 bases and J dropped 14; count of bases not matched to a gene: 11. CDR3 coding DNA: TGTGCCAGCAGTTTAATAGCGGGACCCACGGGGGAGTTCTTC. Its protein product is CASSLIAGPTGEFF.

The rearrangement joins TRBV19 to TRBJ2-6; D gene uncertain. Trimming pared 3 bases from V and 0 bases from J, leaving 3 bases between. The CDR3 length is 14 residues. Germline loops: CDR1 LNHDA, CDR2 SQIVND (reference sequence). CDR3 sequence reads: CASSMYSGANVLTF. For the CDR3, the DNA is TGTGCCAGTAGTATGTACTCTGGGGCCAACGTCCTGACTTTC.

The chain combines TRBV10-3 with TRBJ2-7; 9 bases map to TRBD1. V trimming: 5 bases; J trimming: 1 base; junction bases outside the gene matches: 6. Germline values: CDR1 ENHRY, CDR2 SYGVKD. This CDR3 has 15 amino acids. This CDR3 reads CAISTSTGGSYEQYF. The CDR3 bases are TGTGCCATCAGTACATCGACAGGGGGGTCCTACGAGCAGTACTTC.

J is TRBJ2-5 and V is TRBV11-2, with unresolved D. Germline V gene data show CDR1 as SGHAT and CDR2 as FQNNGV. Trimming removed 6 bases from V and 5 bases from J, with 13 bases in between. The CDR3 totals 13 residues. CDR3 sequence reads: CASRKPRSETQYF. Written as DNA, the CDR3 is TGTGCCAGCAGGAAGCCCCGGTCCGAGACCCAGTACTTC.

The CDR3 bases are TGTGCCAGCAGTTTTGGCCAGGGGATTCCAGATACGCAGTATTTT. Its protein is CASSFGQGIPDTQYF. The gene calls are TRBV27 and TRBJ2-3; TRBD1 is a possible D gene (6 bases). The CDR3 has 15 residues. Germline values: CDR1 MNHEY, CDR2 SMNVEV (reference sequence). Trimming took off 3 bases at V and 4 bases at J, with 14 bases between the two ends.

This clone was observed a handful of times. The chain is built from TRBV19 and TRBJ2-2; 8 bases are shared with TRBD2. The CDR3 runs to 18 residues. Per germline, CDR1 LNHDA and CDR2 SQIVND (reference sequence). Unmatched junction bases numbered 15, after V lost 4 bases and J lost 5 bases. CDR3 nucleotides: TGTGCCAGTAGTACTTCCCCGGGAGGGAGCGGTGGGACCGGGGAGCTGTTTTTT. Translated: CASSTSPGGSGGTGELFF.

The V and J genes are TRBV9 and TRBJ2-7; TRBD2 matches at 14 bases. The germline gives CDR1 SGDLS, CDR2 YYNGEE. The CDR3 loop spans 17 amino acids. The V segment lost 4 bases and the J segment 4 bases; nucleotides outside the gene matches: 10. CDR3 sequence reads: CASSPGLAGAVGYEQYF. CDR3 nucleotides: TGTGCCAGCAGCCCGGGACTAGCGGGAGCTGTGGGGTACGAGCAGTACTTC.

In the case of this clone: One junction end does not reproduce the germline sequence, and a read error may be involved. This same CDR3 is encoded by further DNA sequences in the sample. The chain joins TRBV30 to TRBJ2-7; 9 bases match TRBD2. CDR3 size: 13 residues. Germline lookup yields CDR1 GTSNPN and CDR2 SVGIG (reference sequence). The DNA for the CDR3 is TGCGCCTGGAGGTCACTAGCGGGCTACGAGCAGTACTTC. Its protein product is CAWRSLAGYEQYF.

With regard to this clone: A junction end diverges from the germline sequence, so it may reflect a read error. V gene TRBV30 combines with J gene TRBJ2-6; tentative D call: TRBD2 (7 bases). This CDR3 region has 17 residues. In germline, CDR1 is GTSNPN, CDR2 SVGIG (reference sequence). DNA for the CDR3: TGTGCCTGGAGGAGAGGGGGGGCTCACTCTGGGGCCAACGGCCTGACTTTC. This codes for CAWRRGGAHSGANGLTF. Using reference TRBV30 and TRBJ2-6 for the parts outside the CDR3, the full variable domain is SQTIHQWPATLVQPVGSPLSLECTVEGTSNPNLYWYRQAAGRGLQLLFYSVGIGQISSEVPQNLSASRPQDRQFILSSKKLLLSDSGFYLCAWRRGGAHSGANGLTFGAGSRLTVL.

The chain couples TRBV11-3 to TRBJ2-7; unclear D gene. Germline CDR1 and CDR2: SGHNT and YENEEA. V was cut by 1 base and J by 2 bases, with 9 bases left in between. The CDR3 sequence is 14 residues long. The CDR3 region is CASSLGPGTYEQYF. CDR3 sequence (DNA): TGTGCCAGCAGCTTAGGCCCAGGTACCTACGAGCAGTACTTC.

The gene calls are TRBV7-8 and TRBJ1-4; 7 bases are shared with TRBD1. This CDR3 spans 15 amino acids. Germline V lookup: CDR1 SGHVS, CDR2 FQNEAQ. J was trimmed by 5 bases and V by 1 base; bases with no gene match: 4. Here the CDR3 DNA reads TGTGCCAGCAGCTTAGAAGGGACAGTGAATGAAAAACTGTTTTTT. Residues: CASSLEGTVNEKLFF.

DNA for the CDR3: TGTGCATTGGGGGCGCTTCGGGGCTACACCTTC. Protein sequence: CALGALRGYTF. The chain employs TRBV28 and TRBJ1-2; tentatively, D is TRBD1 (6 bases). Germline V lookup: CDR1 MDHEN, CDR2 SYDVKM. The CDR3 extends over 11 amino acids.